This T cell receptor beta chain was captured in a study of neurological immune-mediated disorders. MiXCR, applied by TCRdb to the 5' RACE reads, yields one record per CDR3 protein. The repertoire has 95,000 or so distinct CDR3 sequences, around 3.3% of them found once; the top ten carry under 6.5%. This clonotype was counted many times. Trimming removed 2 bases from V and 2 bases from J, with 8 bases in between. The CDR3 runs 14 residues. Germline V CDR1 and CDR2: SGHRS, YFSETQ. The sequence came from a woman in her late teens or twenties with multiple sclerosis. Sample: PBMCs. The chain carries TRBV5-1 and TRBJ2-1, with a weak D call TRBD2 (6 bases). CDR3: CASSFGGTYNEQFF. CDR3 in DNA: TGCGCCAGCAGCTTTGGCGGGACCTACAATGAGCAGTTCTTC.